These 21 T cell receptor beta chains were all obtained from the same sample, sequenced in a study of cytomegalovirus exposure and HLA in healthy donors. Profiled with immunoSEQ multiplex PCR; TCRdb holds only in-frame clones, not every one. The sample includes fewer than 250,000 clones, around 87% of them seen just once. The specimen sequenced was PBMCs. These receptor sequences come from a woman aged 18-35 years in good health and CMV-seropositive.

The chain combines TRBV28 with TRBJ1-4; 8 positions match TRBD1. This CDR3 comprises 15 residues. V dropped 3 bases and J dropped 8; count of bases not matched to a gene: 8. The V gene's germline CDR1 is MDHEN and CDR2 SYDVKM. CDR3 bases: TGTGCCAGCAGTTTTAACAGGGGGTTTCGGGAAAAACTGTTTTTT. It is translated as CASSFNRGFREKLFF.

The rearrangement links TRBV28 to TRBJ2-3; 7 nucleotides match TRBD2. Germline lookup yields CDR1 MDHEN and CDR2 SYDVKM. CDR3 length equals 16 residues. V lost 6 bases and J lost 4; bases outside the gene matches: 13. The CDR3 region has the DNA TGTGCCAGCAGATCTAGCCGGGAGGCATCCCCAGATACGCAGTATTTT. Translating gives CASRSSREASPDTQYF.

For this clone: The same CDR3 can be traced to other DNA sequences in this sample. The chain joins TRBV6-5 to TRBJ1-5; no clear D. The CDR3 is made up of 13 amino acids. Germline loops: CDR1 MNHEY, CDR2 SVGAGI. V gave up 0 bases and J gave up 3 bases, with 3 bases separating them. The CDR3 sequence: CASSYSYNQPQHF. CDR3 DNA sequence: TGTGCCAGCAGTTACTCCTACAATCAGCCCCAGCATTTT.

The chain carries TRBV28 and TRBJ1-1; 8 bases map to TRBD1. The germline V gene encodes CDR1 MDHEN and CDR2 SYDVKM. V lost 6 bases to trimming and J lost 6 bases; unmatched junction nucleotides: 9. The CDR3 extends over 14 amino acids. For the CDR3, the DNA is TGTGCCAGCAGCCTGACAGGGGTGGGATCTGAAGCTTTCTTT. Translating it yields CASSLTGVGSEAFF. The full variable domain, rest sourced from reference TRBV28 and TRBJ1-1, is DVKVTQSSRYLVKRTGEKVFLECVQDMDHENMFWYRQDPGLGLRLIYFSYDVKMKEKGDIPEGYSVSREKKERFSLILESASTNQTSMYLCASSLTGVGSEAFFGQGTRLTVV.

This clone is a singleton in its sample. This chain joins TRBV28 and TRBJ2-1, with a possible D match to TRBD2 (6 bases). The CDR3 is 15 residues long. V was clipped by 6 bases and J by 0 bases, with 12 bases between them. Germline V gives CDR1 MDHEN, CDR2 SYDVKM. The CDR3 sequence: CASSRDLSSYNEQFF. CDR3 sequence (DNA): TGTGCCAGCAGCCGGGACTTGAGCTCCTACAATGAGCAGTTCTTC. The variable domain in full, with the rest retrieved from reference TRBV28 and TRBJ2-1, is DVKVTQSSRYLVKRTGEKVFLECVQDMDHENMFWYRQDPGLGLRLIYFSYDVKMKEKGDIPEGYSVSREKKERFSLILESASTNQTSMYLCASSRDLSSYNEQFFGPGTRLTVL.

V is TRBV5-1 and J is TRBJ2-5; 10 bases fit TRBD2. Germline trimming cut 4 bases from V and 3 bases from J; bases unmatched to any gene: 12. The CDR3 has 17 residues. Germline CDR1 is SGHRS and CDR2 is YFSETQ. DNA of the CDR3: TGCGCCAGCAGCCTTACTATCCTAGCGGGAGAGAAAGAGACCCAGTACTTC. This gives the protein CASSLTILAGEKETQYF.

As concerns this clone: The junction departs from the called germline gene at one end, perhaps through a read error. This chain joins TRBV12-5 and TRBJ2-4; D remains unclear. CDR3 size: 15 residues. Germline V gene sequence: CDR1 LGHNT, CDR2 FRNRAP. CDR3 DNA: TGTGCTAGTGGCTTGGACGGTGTAGCCAAAAACATTCAGTACTTC. Residues: CASGLDGVAKNIQYF.

The chain's CDR3 is CASSGPRGRGETQYF. Written as DNA, the CDR3 is TGTGCCAGCAGTGGACCCAGGGGGCGCGGTGAGACCCAGTACTTC. The genes are TRBV2 and TRBJ2-5, with 8 bases lining up with TRBD1. J was trimmed by 5 bases and V by 4 bases; bases with no gene match: 9. The CDR3 has 15 amino acids. Per the germline V gene, CDR1 is SNHLY and CDR2 is FYNNEI.

The chain carries TRBV7-3 and TRBJ2-1, with D perhaps TRBD1 (5 bases). CDR3 length equals 12 residues. Per the germline V gene, CDR1 is SGHTA and CDR2 is FQGTGA. The ends were cut back, 1 base at V and 10 bases at J, with 8 bases in the middle. The CDR3 region has the DNA TGTGCCAGCAGCTTAAGGGGCCAGGAGCAGTTCTTC. It yields the protein CASSLRGQEQFF.

The J gene is TRBJ1-4, the V gene TRBV5-1, with a possible D match to TRBD1 (5 bases). Trimming took 0 bases from V and 8 from J, leaving 14 bases between them. The CDR3 runs 15 residues. CDR1 SGHRS and CDR2 YFSETQ come from the germline V gene. The CDR3 DNA reads TGCGCCAGCAGCTTGGAGGGCAGGGAATTGGAAAAACTGTTTTTT. Its protein product is CASSLEGRELEKLFF.

The CDR3 sequence is CASSLIAGQETQYF. The DNA of the CDR3 is TGTGCCAGCAGCTTAATAGCGGGCCAAGAGACCCAGTACTTC. This sequence joins TRBV7-6 and TRBJ2-5, with 7 bases fitting TRBD2. The germline gives CDR1 SGHVS, CDR2 FNYEAQ. The CDR3 length is 14 residues. Trimming at V came to 2 bases and at J to 1 base, leaving 1 base not matched to a gene.

This chain links TRBV4-1 with TRBJ1-1; 9 bases fit TRBD1. The germline CDR1 and CDR2 sequences are MGHRA and YSYEKL. V trimming: 1 base; J trimming: 2 bases; junction bases outside the gene matches: 8. The length of the CDR3 is 17 residues. CDR3 amino acids: CASSQAGTGRRNTEAFF. CDR3 coding DNA: TGCGCCAGCAGCCAAGCCGGGACAGGGAGAAGAAACACTGAAGCTTTCTTT.

CDR3 sequence reads: CASSETWTEAFF. CDR3 nucleotide sequence: TGCGCCAGCAGTGAGACTTGGACTGAAGCTTTCTTT. The gene calls are TRBV10-2 and TRBJ1-1; D is ambiguous. Germline V lookup: CDR1 WSHSY, CDR2 SAAADI. The CDR3 spans 12 residues. Trimming left V 2 bases short and J 5 bases short, with 6 bases between.

This chain connects TRBV28 to TRBJ1-1; D not resolved. Per germline, CDR1 MDHEN and CDR2 SYDVKM. The length of the CDR3 is 13 residues. The V end was cut by 7 bases, the J end by 2 bases, with 11 bases between. The DNA of the CDR3 is TGTGCCAGCATCGGGAGCCTAAACACTGAAGCTTTCTTT. Protein product: CASIGSLNTEAFF.

V gene TRBV5-1 combines with J gene TRBJ2-1; the match to TRBD2 covers 7 bases. The CDR3 totals 15 residues. CDR1 is SGHRS and CDR2 is YFSETQ in the germline V gene. Trimming cost V 5 bases and J 10 bases; bases outside gene matches: 15. The CDR3 bases are TGCGCCAGCAGTGTCGAAGCTAGCGGTTGGGGGGAGCAGTTCTTC. Translated, it gives CASSVEASGWGEQFF.

The chain is built from TRBV7-8 and TRBJ2-7; 7 bases map to TRBD2. V gave up 5 bases and J gave up 1 base; unmatched junction bases: 14. This CDR3 contains 17 residues. Germline V CDR1 and CDR2: SGHVS, FQNEAQ. The chain's CDR3 is CASSQWAGASSSYEQYF. For the CDR3, the DNA is TGTGCCAGCAGCCAATGGGCGGGAGCTTCCTCGTCCTACGAGCAGTACTTC.

The CDR3 sequence is CASSSEKRTEDTGELFF. The CDR3 nucleotides are TGTGCCAGCAGCTCTGAAAAAAGGACAGAAGACACCGGGGAGCTGTTTTTT. The rearrangement links TRBV7-9 to TRBJ2-2; a weak D match, TRBD1 (6 bases). CDR1 and CDR2 (germline): SEHNR, FQNEAQ (reference sequence). V was trimmed by 4 bases and J by 3 bases, leaving 18 bases between them. This CDR3 has 17 residues. The full variable domain, completed using reference TRBV7-9 and TRBJ2-2, is DTGVSQNPRHKITKRGQNVTFRCDPISEHNRLYWYRQTLGQGPEFLTYFQNEAQLEKSRLLSDRFSAERPKGSFSTLEIQRTEQGDSAMYLCASSSEKRTEDTGELFFGEGSRLTVL.

V usage is TRBV27 and J usage is TRBJ2-6; possibly TRBD1 for D (5 bases). The CDR3 is made up of 15 amino acids. The germline CDR1 and CDR2 sequences are MNHEY and SMNVEV (reference sequence). Trimming cost V 4 bases and J 3 bases, with 10 bases left between them. This chain's CDR3 is CASSSTGNGANVLTF. The CDR3 DNA is TGTGCCAGCAGTTCCACAGGCAATGGGGCCAACGTCCTGACTTTC.

The CDR3 is CASSSHRGSEAFF. The DNA of the CDR3 is TGTGCCAGCAGCAGTCACAGGGGATCTGAAGCTTTCTTT. The chain has TRBV6-5 and TRBJ1-1, with 7 bases identical to TRBD1. Trimming took 6 bases from V and 6 from J; bases not matched to a gene: 7. The CDR3 loop spans 13 amino acids. CDR1 is MNHEY and CDR2 is SVGAGI in the germline V gene.

This chain joins TRBV2 and TRBJ2-1, with a possible D match to TRBD1 (6 bases). CDR1 is SNHLY, CDR2 FYNNEI, per germline. This CDR3 has 15 amino acids. V was trimmed by 5 bases and J by 0 bases, leaving 11 bases between them. CDR3 DNA: TGTGCCAGCAGTTATACAGGGAGCTCCTACAATGAGCAGTTCTTC. It specifies CASSYTGSSYNEQFF.

CDR3 nucleotides: TGTGCCAGCAGCAAGGACAGCCATAATGAAAAACTGTTTTTT. It is translated as CASSKDSHNEKLFF. This chain uses TRBV5-4 with TRBJ1-4, with D possibly matching TRBD1 (6 bases). Germline V gives CDR1 SGHNT, CDR2 YYREEE (reference sequence). V was clipped by 4 bases and J by 4 bases, with 11 bases between them. The CDR3 sequence is 14 residues long.